This record looks at one TCR beta chain sequence and its context. Its antigen is currently unknown. The data were taken from a study of OX40 agonist ivuxolimab in advanced cancers. Germline values: CDR1 MGHRA, CDR2 YSYEKL. V trimming: 3 bases; J trimming: 4 bases; junction bases outside the gene matches: 12. CDR3 length: 18 residues. Assay used: immunoSEQ multiplex PCR; TCRdb lists only in-frame clones, some missing. The sample has some 96,000 clones, around 90% seen once; the top ten hold under 0.65%. General study points: Blood T cells, both CD4+ and CD8+, expanded clonally by week 6 at 0.1 to 3.0 mg/kg.

The clonotype was recovered from an adult with an advanced solid tumor such as melanoma, head and neck, liver or kidney cancer. Here the sequenced sample was CD4+ or CD8+ T cells sorted from blood, taken in a trial of the OX40 agonist ivuxolimab. J is TRBJ2-3 and V is TRBV4-1, with 11 bases fitting TRBD2. CDR3 bases: TGCGCCAGCAGCCAGGTAGCGGGAGGGCCTCTTGGGTCAGATACGCAGTATTTT. Its protein is CASSQVAGGPLGSDTQYF.